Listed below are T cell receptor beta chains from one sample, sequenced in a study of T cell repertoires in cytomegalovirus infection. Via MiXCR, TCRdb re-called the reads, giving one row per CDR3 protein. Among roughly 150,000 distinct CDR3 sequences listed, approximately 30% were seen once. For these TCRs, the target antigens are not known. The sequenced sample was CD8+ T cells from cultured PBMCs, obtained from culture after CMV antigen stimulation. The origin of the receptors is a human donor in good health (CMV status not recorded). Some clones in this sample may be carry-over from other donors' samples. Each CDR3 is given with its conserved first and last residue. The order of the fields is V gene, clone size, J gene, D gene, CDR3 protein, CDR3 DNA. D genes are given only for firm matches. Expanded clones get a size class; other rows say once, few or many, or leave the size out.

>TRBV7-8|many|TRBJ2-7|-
CASSLLRDMRIYEQYF
TGTGCCAGCAGCTTACTCCGGGACATGAGGATTTACGAGCAGTACTTC
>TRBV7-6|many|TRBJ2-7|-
CASSLEVGYEQYF
TGTGCCAGCAGCTTAGAGGTGGGTTACGAGCAGTACTTC
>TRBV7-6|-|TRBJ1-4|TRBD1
CASSGDRTNEKLFF
TGTGCCAGCAGCGGGGACAGAACTAATGAAAAACTGTTTTTT
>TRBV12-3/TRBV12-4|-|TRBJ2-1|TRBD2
CASSLTGGGYEQFF
TGTGCCAGCAGTTTAACCGGGGGGGGTTATGAGCAGTTCTTC
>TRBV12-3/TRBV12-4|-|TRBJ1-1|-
CASSQYWNTEAFF
TGTGCCAGCAGTCAATATTGGAACACTGAAGCTTTCTTT
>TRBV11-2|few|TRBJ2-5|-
CASSDLARQNQETQYF
TGTGCCAGCAGCGACCTCGCCAGACAGAACCAAGAGACCCAGTACTTC
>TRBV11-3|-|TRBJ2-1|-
CASSSLGNEQFF
TGTGCCAGCAGCTCCCTTGGCAATGAGCAGTTCTTC
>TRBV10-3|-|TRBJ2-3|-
CAITGAGTNTSTDTQYF
TGTGCCATCACGGGAGCGGGGACAAACACTAGCACAGATACGCAGTATTTT
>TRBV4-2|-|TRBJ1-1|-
CASSLGATEAFF
TGTGCCAGCAGCTTAGGGGCCACTGAAGCTTTCTTT
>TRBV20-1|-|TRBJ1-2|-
CSARSRDAYEGYGYTF
TGCAGTGCTAGATCCCGGGACGCATACGAGGGATATGGCTACACCTTC
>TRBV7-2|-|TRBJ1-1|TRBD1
CASSSTTGRTEAFF
TGTGCCAGCAGCTCGACGACAGGGAGGACTGAAGCTTTCTTT
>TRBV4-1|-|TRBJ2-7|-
CASSQDTGIYEQYF
TGCGCCAGCAGTCAAGACACAGGGATCTACGAGCAGTACTTC
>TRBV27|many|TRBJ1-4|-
CASSSEASNEKLFF
TGTGCCAGCAGTTCGGAGGCGAGTAATGAAAAACTGTTTTTT
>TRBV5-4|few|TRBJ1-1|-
CASSLAAGNTEAFF
TGTGCCAGCAGCTTGGCCGCCGGGAACACTGAAGCTTTCTTT
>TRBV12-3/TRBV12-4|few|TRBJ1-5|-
CASTPDGSNQPQHF
TGTGCCAGCACCCCAGACGGAAGCAATCAGCCCCAGCATTTT
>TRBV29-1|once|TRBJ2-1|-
CSVEGGYEQFF
TGCAGCGTTGAGGGGGGTTATGAGCAGTTCTTC
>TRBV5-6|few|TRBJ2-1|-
CASSPRAPAYNEQFF
TGTGCCAGCAGCCCCCGAGCCCCCGCCTACAATGAGCAGTTCTTC
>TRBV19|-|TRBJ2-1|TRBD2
CASSIKSGAIYNEQFF
TGTGCCAGTAGTATAAAGAGCGGGGCAATCTACAATGAGCAGTTCTTC
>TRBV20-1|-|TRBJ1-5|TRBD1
CSARDPGTGGQPQHF
TGCAGTGCTAGAGACCCCGGGACAGGCGGTCAGCCCCAGCATTTT
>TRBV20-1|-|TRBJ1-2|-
CSARVSRSGRGIYGYTF
TGCAGTGCTAGAGTATCCAGATCGGGCAGGGGTATCTATGGCTACACCTTC
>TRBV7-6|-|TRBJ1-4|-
CASSALREREKLFF
TGTGCCAGCAGCGCCCTCCGGGAGAGGGAAAAACTGTTTTTT
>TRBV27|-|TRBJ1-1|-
CASSLSGSNTEAFF
TGTGCCAGCAGTTTATCAGGGTCGAACACTGAAGCTTTCTTT
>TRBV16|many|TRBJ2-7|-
CASSQYRDYEQYF
TGTGCCAGCAGCCAATACCGGGACTACGAGCAGTACTTC
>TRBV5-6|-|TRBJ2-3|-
CASSDSSTDTQYF
TGTGCCAGCAGCGATAGTAGCACAGATACGCAGTATTTT
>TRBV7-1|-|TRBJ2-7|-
CASSTSGHPYDGQYF
TGTGCCAGCAGCACGAGCGGACACCCCTATGACGGGCAGTACTTC
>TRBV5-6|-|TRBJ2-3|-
CASSLGGAVDTQYF
TGTGCCAGCAGCTTGGGGGGCGCGGTGGATACGCAGTATTTT
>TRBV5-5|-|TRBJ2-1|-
CASSGMGTSSYNEQFF
TGTGCCAGCAGCGGGATGGGGACAAGCTCCTACAATGAGCAGTTCTTC
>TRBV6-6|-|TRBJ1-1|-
CASSYSLPGNTEAFF
TGTGCCAGCAGTTACTCGCTGCCGGGGAACACTGAAGCTTTCTTT
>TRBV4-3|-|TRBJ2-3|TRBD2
CASSQDGPGGTNTQYF
TGCGCCAGCAGCCAAGATGGGCCCGGGGGGACGAATACGCAGTATTTT
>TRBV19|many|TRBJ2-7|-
CASSISGILAYEQYF
TGTGCCAGTAGTATATCAGGCATACTGGCCTACGAGCAGTACTTC
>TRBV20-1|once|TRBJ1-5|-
CSARDWQDNQPQHF
TGCAGTGCTAGAGATTGGCAGGACAATCAGCCCCAGCATTTT
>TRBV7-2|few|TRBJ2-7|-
CASSPFRTVREQYF
TGTGCCAGCAGCCCTTTCAGGACAGTTAGGGAGCAGTACTTC
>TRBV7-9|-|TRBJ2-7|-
CASTQETAFYEQYF
TGTGCCAGCACCCAGGAGACCGCTTTCTACGAGCAGTACTTC
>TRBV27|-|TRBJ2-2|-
CASSSGRNTGELFF
TGTGCCAGCAGTTCGGGAAGGAACACCGGGGAGCTGTTTTTT
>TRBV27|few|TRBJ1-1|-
CASILGAEAFF
TGTGCCAGCATCCTGGGTGCTGAAGCTTTCTTT
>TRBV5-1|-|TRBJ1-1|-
CASSSYGVGNTEAFF
TGCGCCAGCAGCTCCTATGGGGTAGGAAACACTGAAGCTTTCTTT
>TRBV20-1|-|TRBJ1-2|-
CSLNYGYTF
TGCAGCCTTAACTATGGCTACACCTTC
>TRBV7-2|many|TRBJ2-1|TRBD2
CASSFGLAGGLYEQFF
TGTGCCAGCAGCTTCGGACTAGCGGGGGGGCTATATGAGCAGTTCTTC
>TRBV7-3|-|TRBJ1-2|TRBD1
CAGDSFIYGYTF
TGTGCCGGGGACAGTTTTATATATGGCTACACCTTC
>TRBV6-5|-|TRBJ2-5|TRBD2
CASSLAGGQQETQYF
TGTGCCAGCAGTTTAGCGGGGGGGCAGCAAGAGACCCAGTACTTC
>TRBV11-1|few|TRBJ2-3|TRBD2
CASSSPGGLAGGRSTDTQYF
TGTGCCAGCAGCTCCCCCGGTGGGCTAGCGGGGGGGAGAAGCACAGATACGCAGTATTTT
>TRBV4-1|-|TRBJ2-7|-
CASSQSGGPYEQYF
TGCGCCAGCAGCCAATCGGGGGGCCCCTACGAGCAGTACTTC
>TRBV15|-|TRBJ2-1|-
CATTPTSLAYNEQFF
TGTGCCACCACCCCGACTAGTTTAGCCTACAATGAGCAGTTCTTC
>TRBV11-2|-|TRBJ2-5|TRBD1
CASSSSGTVQETQYF
TGTGCCAGCAGCTCGTCCGGGACAGTACAAGAGACCCAGTACTTC
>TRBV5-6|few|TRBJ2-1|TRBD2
CASSWTGGGEQFF
TGTGCCAGCAGCTGGACGGGGGGGGGTGAGCAGTTCTTC
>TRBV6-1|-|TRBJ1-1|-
CASSEWEGNTEAFF
TGTGCCAGCAGTGAATGGGAAGGGAACACTGAAGCTTTCTTT
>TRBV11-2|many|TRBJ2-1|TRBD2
CASSLDPSGGLNEQFF
TGTGCCAGCAGCTTAGACCCTAGCGGGGGCCTCAATGAGCAGTTCTTC
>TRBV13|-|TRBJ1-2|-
CASSLYTSSYGYTF
TGTGCCAGCAGCTTATACACCTCCAGCTATGGCTACACCTTC
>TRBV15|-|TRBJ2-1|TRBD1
CATSSEWDSSYNEQFF
TGTGCCACCAGCAGTGAGTGGGACAGCTCCTACAATGAGCAGTTCTTC